Listed below are T cell receptor beta chains from one sample, sequenced in a study of T cell responses to AZD1222 COVID-19 vaccine. The assay was immunoSEQ multiplex PCR, and TCRdb's table has in-frame clones only and misses some. The sample comprises approximately 190,000 clones, approximately 87% of which are singletons, and 2.5% to 3% rests with the top ten. This sample comprised peripheral blood, obtained on day 0 of MenACWY control vaccination. The receptors come from an adult in good health. The CDR3 runs from the conserved cysteine through the conserved F or W. Each record gives: V gene, clone size, D gene, J gene, CDR3 DNA, CDR3 protein. A D gene is named only where the DNA matches it firmly. Rows may omit the clone size; those that give it use once, few, many or a size class.

TRBV27	NA	TRBD1	TRBJ1-5	TGTGCCAGCAGTTTACGGACAGGGGGCAATCAGCCCCAGCATTTT	CASSLRTGGNQPQHF
TRBV7-2	few	TRBD2	TRBJ2-1	TGTGCCAGCAGCTTGTACAGCGGGGGGGCCGTGTTCTTC	CASSLYSGGAVFF
TRBV7-9	NA	NA	TRBJ2-3	TGTGCCAGCAAGGGGGGTGCAGATACGCAGTATTTT	CASKGGADTQYF
TRBV30	NA	NA	TRBJ1-4	TGTGCCTGGAGTGGTAGGGAGTGGGCAACTAATGAAAAACTGTTTTTT	CAWSGREWATNEKLFF
TRBV12-1	NA	NA	TRBJ2-1	TGTGCCAGCATCTTTGCCGGGACTAGCGGTAACAATGAGCAGTTCTTC	CASIFAGTSGNNEQFF
TRBV4-2	NA	TRBD2	TRBJ2-7	TGTGCCAGCAGCCAAGATCTGCTAGCGGGCCCGCTCTCCTACGAGCAGTACTTC	CASSQDLLAGPLSYEQYF
TRBV2	NA	NA	TRBJ2-7	TGTGCCAGCAGGCCGGGGATGGTCTACGAGCAGTACTTC	CASRPGMVYEQYF
TRBV2	NA	NA	TRBJ2-1	TGTGCCAGCAGTGAGAATGGTTTAGGTAATGAGCAGTTCTTC	CASSENGLGNEQFF
TRBV15	NA	NA	TRBJ1-1	TGTGCCACCAGCTCCCGGACAGTACCGAACACTGAAGCTTTCTTT	CATSSRTVPNTEAFF
TRBV30	NA	TRBD1	TRBJ2-5	TGTGCCTGGAGTGTAGGCAGGGGGCGAGAGACCCAGTACTTC	CAWSVGRGRETQYF
TRBV5-1	NA	NA	TRBJ2-1	TGCGCCAGCAGCAGGATCGCGGGATCCTACAATGAGCAGTTCTTC	CASSRIAGSYNEQFF
TRBV18	once	NA	TRBJ1-4	TGTGCCAGCTCACGGACACCTAATGAAAAACTGTTTTTT	CASSRTPNEKLFF
TRBV19	few	TRBD1	TRBJ1-2	TGTGCCAGTAAGGTTTCGAGACAGGGGTTCTATGGCTACACCTTC	CASKVSRQGFYGYTF
TRBV7-8	NA	NA	TRBJ2-7	TGTGCCAGCAGCCCTTACCGGACTGGCTCCTACGAGCAGTACTTC	CASSPYRTGSYEQYF
TRBV3-1/TRBV3-2	once	NA	TRBJ2-7	TGTGCCAGCAGCCATGGGGGACTCTACGAGCAGTACTTC	CASSHGGLYEQYF
TRBV27	once	TRBD1	TRBJ2-4	TGTGCCAGCTCCCCCGACCGTGGACAGGAAAACATTCAGTACTTC	CASSPDRGQENIQYF
TRBV19	once	TRBD1	TRBJ1-1	TGTGCCAGTAGTATAACAGGGGGCCCTGACACTGAAGCTTTCTTT	CASSITGGPDTEAFF
TRBV5-1	NA	TRBD1	TRBJ1-6	TGCGCCAGCAGCCCCGGGGGACAGACCTATAATTCACCCCTCCACTTT	CASSPGGQTYNSPLHF
TRBV10-3	NA	TRBD1	TRBJ2-2	TGTGCCATCAGTGCTCCGACAGGGGGGACCGGGGAGCTGTTTTTT	CAISAPTGGTGELFF
TRBV5-1	NA	NA	TRBJ1-4	TGCGCCAGCAGCTTGAACAGGGTAACTAATGAAAAACTGTTTTTT	CASSLNRVTNEKLFF